In its sample, the clone carrying this T cell receptor (beta chain) was seen a few times. The antigen is not known. V lost 2 bases and J 2 bases, leaving 13 bases between the germline ends. Germline V lookup: CDR1 GTSNPN, CDR2 SVGIG (reference sequence). There are 14 residues in the CDR3. The repertoire was sequenced with immunoSEQ multiplex PCR; TCRdb's copy has only in-frame clones and lacks some. This table has about 9,300 clones, 65% to 70% appearing once. This record belongs to a study of neoadjuvant anti-PD-1 for oral cavity cancer. Overall study: Patients mostly received three to four biweekly nivolumab doses at 3 mg/kg before surgery. Patients without progression got a fourth dose around day 43.

Study-wide findings and caveats: Pretreatment Treg/Th17 ratio correlated inversely with post-treatment tumor clonality. TCR analyses covered only a few patients per response group.

This receptor was obtained from a person aged 40 to 85 with oral cavity squamous cell carcinoma. Sequenced material: tumor tissue, taken before nivolumab (anti-PD-1) treatment. J is TRBJ2-7 and V is TRBV30; D gene uncertain. The CDR3 nucleotides are TGTGCCTGGAGTAGGCGGACGCTTGCCTACGAGCAGTACTTC. Its translation: CAWSRRTLAYEQYF.